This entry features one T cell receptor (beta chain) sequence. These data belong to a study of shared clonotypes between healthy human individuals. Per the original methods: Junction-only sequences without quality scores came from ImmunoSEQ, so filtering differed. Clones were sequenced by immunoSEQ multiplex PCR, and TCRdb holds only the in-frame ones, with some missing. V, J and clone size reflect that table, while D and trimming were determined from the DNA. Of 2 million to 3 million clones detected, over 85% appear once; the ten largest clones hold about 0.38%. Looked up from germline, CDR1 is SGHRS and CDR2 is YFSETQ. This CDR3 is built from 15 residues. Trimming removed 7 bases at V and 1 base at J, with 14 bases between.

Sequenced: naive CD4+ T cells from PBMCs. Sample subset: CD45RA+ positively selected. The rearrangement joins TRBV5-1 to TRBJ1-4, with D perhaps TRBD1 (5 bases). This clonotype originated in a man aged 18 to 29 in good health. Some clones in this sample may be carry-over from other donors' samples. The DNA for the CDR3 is TGCGCCAGCCGTGTGCGAGGGGTAACTAATGAAAAACTGTTTTTT. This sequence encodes CASRVRGVTNEKLFF.